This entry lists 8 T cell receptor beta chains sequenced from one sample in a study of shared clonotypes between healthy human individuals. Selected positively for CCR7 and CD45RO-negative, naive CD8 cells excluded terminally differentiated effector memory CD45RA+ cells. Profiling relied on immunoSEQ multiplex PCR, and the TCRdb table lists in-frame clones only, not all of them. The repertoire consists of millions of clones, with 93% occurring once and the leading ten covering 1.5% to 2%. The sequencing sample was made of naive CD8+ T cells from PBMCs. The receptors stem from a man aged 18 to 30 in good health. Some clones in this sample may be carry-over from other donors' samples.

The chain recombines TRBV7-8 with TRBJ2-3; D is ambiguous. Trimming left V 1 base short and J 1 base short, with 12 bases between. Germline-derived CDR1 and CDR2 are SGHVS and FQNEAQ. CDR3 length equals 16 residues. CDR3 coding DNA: TGTGCCAGCAGCTTAGGCCGGCCTCTACGCACAGATACGCAGTATTTT. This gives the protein CASSLGRPLRTDTQYF.

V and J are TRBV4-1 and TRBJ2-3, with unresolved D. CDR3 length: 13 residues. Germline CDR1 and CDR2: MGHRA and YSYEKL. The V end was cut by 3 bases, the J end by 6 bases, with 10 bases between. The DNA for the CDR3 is TGCGCCAGCAGCCAGGGCCCGGCCGATACGCAGTATTTT. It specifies CASSQGPADTQYF.

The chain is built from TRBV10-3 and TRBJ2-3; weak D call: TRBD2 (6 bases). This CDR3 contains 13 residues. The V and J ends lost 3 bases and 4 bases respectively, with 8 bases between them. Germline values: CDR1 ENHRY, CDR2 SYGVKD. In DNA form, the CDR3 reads TGTGCCATCAGTGACGGGGAGGCAGATACGCAGTATTTT. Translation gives CAISDGEADTQYF.

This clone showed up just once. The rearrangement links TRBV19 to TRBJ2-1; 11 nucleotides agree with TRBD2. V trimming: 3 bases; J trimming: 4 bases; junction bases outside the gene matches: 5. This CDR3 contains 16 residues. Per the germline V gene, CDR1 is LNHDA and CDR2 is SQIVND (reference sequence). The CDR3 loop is CASSILAGGSYNEQFF. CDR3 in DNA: TGTGCCAGTAGTATCCTAGCGGGAGGTTCATACAATGAGCAGTTCTTC. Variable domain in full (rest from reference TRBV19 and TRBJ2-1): DGGITQSPKYLFRKEGQNVTLSCEQNLNHDAMYWYRQDPGQGLRLIYYSQIVNDFQKGDIAEGYSVSREKKESFPLTVTSAQKNPTAFYLCASSILAGGSYNEQFFGPGTRLTVL.

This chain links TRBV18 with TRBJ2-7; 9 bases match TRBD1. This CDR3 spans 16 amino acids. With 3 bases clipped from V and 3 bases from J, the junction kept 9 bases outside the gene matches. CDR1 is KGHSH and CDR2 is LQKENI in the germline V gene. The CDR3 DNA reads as TGTGCCAGCTCACCGCGGGACAGGGACATAAGCTACGAGCAGTACTTC. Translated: CASSPRDRDISYEQYF.

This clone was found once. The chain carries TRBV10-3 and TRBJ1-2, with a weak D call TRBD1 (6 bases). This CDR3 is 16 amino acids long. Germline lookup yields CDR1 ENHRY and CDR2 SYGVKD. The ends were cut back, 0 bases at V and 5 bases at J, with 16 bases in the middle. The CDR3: CAISESSGGVSYGYTF. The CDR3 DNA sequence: TGTGCCATCAGTGAGTCATCGGGGGGCGTGAGTTATGGCTACACCTTC.

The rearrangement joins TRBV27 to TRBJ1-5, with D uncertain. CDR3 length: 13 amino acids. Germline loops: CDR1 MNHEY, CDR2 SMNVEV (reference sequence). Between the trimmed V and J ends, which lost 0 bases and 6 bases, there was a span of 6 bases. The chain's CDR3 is CASSLSNVQPQHF. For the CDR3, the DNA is TGTGCCAGCAGTTTATCGAACGTTCAGCCCCAGCATTTT.

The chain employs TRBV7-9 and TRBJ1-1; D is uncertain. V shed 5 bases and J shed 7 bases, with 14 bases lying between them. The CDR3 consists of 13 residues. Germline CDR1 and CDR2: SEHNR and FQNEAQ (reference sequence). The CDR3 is CASSALGRVEAFF. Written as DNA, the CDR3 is TGTGCCAGCAGCGCCCTTGGTCGGGTTGAAGCTTTCTTT.